This T cell receptor beta chain was found in a study of blood T cell repertoires in COVID-19. Study information: COVID-19 samples from acute and convalescent phases originated in the United States, Italy and Spain. T cells, B-cell-depleted T cells, or PBMCs provided the cDNA or gDNA that served as material.

V was shortened by 0 bases and J by 4 bases, with 6 bases between the two germline ends. Germline-derived CDR1 and CDR2 are WNHNN and SYGVQD (reference sequence). The CDR3 covers 13 residues. In the original workflow: Reference gene primer amplification gave estimated nucleated cell counts. Data came from immunoSEQ multiplex PCR; TCRdb stores just in-frame clones and leaves some out. The V and J calls and clone size come from that table; D and trimming were worked out from the DNA. This sample has under 350,000 clones; roughly 91% occur once, and the top ten carry about 4.2%. The chain employs TRBV10-1 and TRBJ1-2; D gene ambiguous. The sequenced sample was peripheral blood. This sequence originates from a man aged 35-49 years with acute or convalescent COVID-19. CDR3 residues: CASSESGIYGYTF. CDR3 sequence (DNA): TGCGCCAGCAGTGAGTCGGGCATCTATGGCTACACCTTC.